This T cell receptor beta chain was profiled in a study of cytomegalovirus exposure and HLA in healthy donors. Findings and limits, study-wide: In a later analysis, HLA-C alleles had the fewest associated TCRs, DRB1 alleles the most. Reports indicated that the classifier achieved high specificity and sensitivity in diagnosing cytomegalovirus status. Using a false discovery rate of 0.05, a later analysis showed that approximately 18,000 TCR beta sequences were associated with HLA alleles.

Germline assignment: CDR1 SNHLY and CDR2 FYNNEI. The V end was cut by 8 bases, the J end by 4 bases, with 9 bases between. The CDR3 length is 11 residues. The PCR was carried out with 60 Vbeta primers and 13 Jbeta primers. TCRdb keeps only in-frame clones here, not all; method: immunoSEQ multiplex PCR. This sample yields roughly 100,000 clones, of which around 79% are seen a single time; less than 5% belongs to the top ten. Details on this clone: What it binds is not known.

Specimen: PBMCs. This TCR derives from a man aged 50 to 59 in good health and CMV-seropositive. This chain joins TRBV2 and TRBJ2-7, with D possibly being TRBD2 (6 bases). DNA for the CDR3: TGTGCCAGCCGCCGGGAGTACGAGCAGTACTTC. Protein product: CASRREYEQYF. The full variable domain, in which reference TRBV2 and TRBJ2-7 provide the parts outside the CDR3, is EPEVTQTPSHQVTQMGQEVILRCVPISNHLYFYWYRQILGQKVEFLVSFYNNEISEKSEIFDDQFSVERPDGSNFTLKIRSTKLEDSAMYFCASRREYEQYFGPGTRLTVT.